These 5 T cell receptor beta chains came from one sample sequenced in a study of glioma-infiltrating T cells. TCR alpha and beta CDR3 regions were amplified from RNA using iRepertoire nested multiplex PCR. MiXCR was run by TCRdb on the multiplex PCR reads, yielding one entry per CDR3 protein. In the table there are approximately 100,000 distinct CDR3 sequences, 25% to 30% of which are singletons. The sample comprised glioma tissue, nonneoplastic brain tissue, or PBMCs (not recorded which). All receptors derive from a human donor with low-grade glioma or glioblastoma, undergoing nonglioma brain surgery, or in good health (not recorded which).

This clonotype was found a few times. This chain connects TRBV16 to TRBJ2-7; D not resolved. Germline V gene lookup returns CDR1 KGHSY and CDR2 FQNENV. The V end lost 2 bases, the J end lost 5 bases, and 16 bases lay between the germline ends. The CDR3 sequence is 15 residues long. CDR3: CASSQRRVGLDEQYF. DNA for the CDR3: TGTGCCAGCAGCCAAAGGAGAGTAGGGCTCGACGAGCAGTACTTC.

This clonotype has at least ten counts. This CDR3 is CASSTRTDTQYF. The CDR3 DNA follows: TGTGCCAGCAGCACCCGAACAGATACGCAGTATTTT. The J gene is TRBJ2-3, the V gene TRBV7-2; D uncertain. Germline V lookup: CDR1 SGHTA, CDR2 FQGNSA. The germline V and J ends were trimmed by 5 bases and 3 bases, with 6 bases remaining between them. This CDR3 has 12 amino acids.

This chain links TRBV7-9 with TRBJ1-2; TRBD1 might be the D (5 bases). Deletions cut 3 bases from V and 4 bases from J, with 12 bases between. This CDR3 has 14 amino acids. Germline values: CDR1 SEHNR, CDR2 FQNEAQ (reference sequence). The CDR3 region has the DNA TGTGCCAGCAGCTTGGGCCAGGGAATCTATGGCTACACCTTC. As protein: CASSLGQGIYGYTF. Full variable domain (missing parts from reference TRBV7-9 and TRBJ1-2): DTGVSQNPRHKITKRGQNVTFRCDPISEHNRLYWYRQTLGQGPEFLTYFQNEAQLEKSRLLSDRFSAERPKGSFSTLEIQRTEQGDSAMYLCASSLGQGIYGYTFGSGTRLTVV.

This clonotype has ten or more counts. The rearrangement uses TRBV6-1 and TRBJ2-1; D might be TRBD1 (5 bases). This CDR3 region has 15 residues. CDR1 and CDR2 (germline): MNHNS, SASEGT. V dropped 5 bases and J dropped 8 bases, with 19 bases sitting between them. The CDR3 here is CASSYGQGPQYEQFF. The CDR3 coding sequence is TGTGCCAGCAGTTACGGTCAGGGTCCCCAATATGAGCAGTTCTTC.

V and J are TRBV6-6 and TRBJ2-1, with D unclear. Looked up from germline, CDR1 is MNHNY and CDR2 is SVGAGI (reference sequence). This CDR3 spans 14 amino acids. The V and J ends lost 0 bases and 8 bases respectively, with 11 bases between them. The chain's CDR3 is CASSYSSLYHEQFF. The CDR3 nucleotides read TGTGCCAGCAGTTACTCGAGCCTATACCATGAGCAGTTCTTC.